This T cell receptor (beta chain) was recorded in a study of technical replicates of blood from a handful of donors. The assay was immunoSEQ multiplex PCR, and TCRdb's table has in-frame clones only and misses some. The sample has approximately 85,000 clones, approximately 93% seen once. This clone came up a few times. Specimen: T cells isolated from PBMCs. This TCR derives from a human donor in good health.

CDR3 loop: CASRVLAGQDGELFF. As DNA, the CDR3 is TGTGCCAGCCGAGTCCTGGCGGGCCAAGACGGGGAGCTGTTTTTT. The chain is built from TRBV2 and TRBJ2-2, with D perhaps matching TRBD2 (5 bases). In germline, CDR1 is SNHLY, CDR2 FYNNEI. V was cut by 8 bases and J by 7 bases, with 20 bases left in between. The CDR3 runs to 15 residues.